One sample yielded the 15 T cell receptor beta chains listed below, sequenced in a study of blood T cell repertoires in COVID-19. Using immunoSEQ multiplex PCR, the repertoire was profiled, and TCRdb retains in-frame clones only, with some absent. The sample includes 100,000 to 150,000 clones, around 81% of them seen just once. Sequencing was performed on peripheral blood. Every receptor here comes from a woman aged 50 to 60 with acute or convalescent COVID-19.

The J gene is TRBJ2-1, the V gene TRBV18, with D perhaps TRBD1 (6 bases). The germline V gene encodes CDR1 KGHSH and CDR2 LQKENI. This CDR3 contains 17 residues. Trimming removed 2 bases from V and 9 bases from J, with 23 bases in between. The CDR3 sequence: CASSPGNGDNSLGEQFF. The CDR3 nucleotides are TGTGCCAGCTCACCAGGTAACGGGGACAATTCTCTGGGTGAGCAGTTCTTC.

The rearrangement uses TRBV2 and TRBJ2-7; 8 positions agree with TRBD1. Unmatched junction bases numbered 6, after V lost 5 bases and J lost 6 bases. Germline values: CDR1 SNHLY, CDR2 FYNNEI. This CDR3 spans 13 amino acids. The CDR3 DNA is TGTGCCAGCAGTAGGACAGGGTTTGGCGAGCAGTACTTC. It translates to CASSRTGFGEQYF. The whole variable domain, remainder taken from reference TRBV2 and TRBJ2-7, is EPEVTQTPSHQVTQMGQEVILRCVPISNHLYFYWYRQILGQKVEFLVSFYNNEISEKSEIFDDQFSVERPDGSNFTLKIRSTKLEDSAMYFCASSRTGFGEQYFGPGTRLTVT.

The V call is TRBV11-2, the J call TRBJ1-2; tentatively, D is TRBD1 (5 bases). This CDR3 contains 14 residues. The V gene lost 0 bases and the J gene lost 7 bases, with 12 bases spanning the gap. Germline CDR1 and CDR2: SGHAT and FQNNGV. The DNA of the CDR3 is TGTGCCAGCAGCTTAGAGTCAGGGCGATCTGGCTACACCTTC. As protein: CASSLESGRSGYTF.

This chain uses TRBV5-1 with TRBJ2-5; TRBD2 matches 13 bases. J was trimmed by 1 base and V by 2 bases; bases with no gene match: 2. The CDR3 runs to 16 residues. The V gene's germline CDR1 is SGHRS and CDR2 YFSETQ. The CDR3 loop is CASSFWTSGGQETQYF. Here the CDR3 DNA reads TGCGCCAGCAGCTTCTGGACTAGCGGGGGCCAAGAGACCCAGTACTTC.

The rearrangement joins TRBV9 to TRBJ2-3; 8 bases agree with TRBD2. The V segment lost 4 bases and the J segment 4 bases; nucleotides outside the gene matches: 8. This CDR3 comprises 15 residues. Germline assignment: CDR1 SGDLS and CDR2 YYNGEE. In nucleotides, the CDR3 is TGTGCCAGCAGCACTCATAGCGGGAACTCAGATACGCAGTATTTT. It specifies CASSTHSGNSDTQYF.

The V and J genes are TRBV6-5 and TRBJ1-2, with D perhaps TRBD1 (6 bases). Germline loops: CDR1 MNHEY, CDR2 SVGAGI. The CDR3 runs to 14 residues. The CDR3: CVSLGQPSNYGYTF. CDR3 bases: TGTGTCTCCTTAGGACAGCCTAGTAACTATGGCTACACCTTC.

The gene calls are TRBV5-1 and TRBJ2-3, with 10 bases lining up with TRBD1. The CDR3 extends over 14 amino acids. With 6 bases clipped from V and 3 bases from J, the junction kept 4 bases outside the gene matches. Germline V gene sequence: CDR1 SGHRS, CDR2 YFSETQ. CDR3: CASTRTGGTDTQYF. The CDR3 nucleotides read TGCGCCAGCACCCGGACAGGGGGAACAGATACGCAGTATTTT.

The CDR3 bases are TGTGCCAGCAAGACTAGCGGGAGGAAATCCTACGAGCAGTACTTC. It codes for CASKTSGRKSYEQYF. This chain connects TRBV6-5 to TRBJ2-7; 13 bases line up with TRBD2. Germline-derived CDR1 and CDR2 are MNHEY and SVGAGI. The length of the CDR3 is 15 residues. J gave up 1 base and V 7 bases, and 4 bases lay outside the gene matches.

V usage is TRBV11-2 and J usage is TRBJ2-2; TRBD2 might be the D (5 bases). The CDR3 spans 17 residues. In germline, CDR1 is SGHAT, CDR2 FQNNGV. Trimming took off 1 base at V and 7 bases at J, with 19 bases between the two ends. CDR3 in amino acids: CASSLGAAVDGIGELFF. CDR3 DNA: TGTGCCAGCAGCTTAGGGGCAGCGGTTGACGGGATCGGGGAGCTGTTTTTT.

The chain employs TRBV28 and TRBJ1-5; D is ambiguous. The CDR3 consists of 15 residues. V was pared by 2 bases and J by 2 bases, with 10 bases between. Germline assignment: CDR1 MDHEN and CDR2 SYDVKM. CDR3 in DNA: TGTGCCAGCAGTTTACCCACCGAGGGCAATCAGCCCCAGCATTTT. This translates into CASSLPTEGNQPQHF.

The CDR3 coding sequence is TGCGCCAGCAGGGACCGGGGGAACAATTCACCCCTCCACTTT. Translation gives CASRDRGNNSPLHF. J is TRBJ1-6 and V is TRBV5-1, with D possibly TRBD1 on 5 matching bases. V lost 5 bases and J 7 bases, leaving 13 bases between the germline ends. The CDR3 is made up of 14 amino acids. CDR1 and CDR2 (germline): SGHRS, YFSETQ.

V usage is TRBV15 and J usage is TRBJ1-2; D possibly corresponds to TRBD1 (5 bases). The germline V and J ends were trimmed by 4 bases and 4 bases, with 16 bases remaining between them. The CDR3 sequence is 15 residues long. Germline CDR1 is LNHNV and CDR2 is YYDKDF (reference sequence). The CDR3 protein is CATSTDPGRSYGYTF. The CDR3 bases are TGTGCCACCAGCACGGACCCAGGGCGGAGCTATGGCTACACCTTC.

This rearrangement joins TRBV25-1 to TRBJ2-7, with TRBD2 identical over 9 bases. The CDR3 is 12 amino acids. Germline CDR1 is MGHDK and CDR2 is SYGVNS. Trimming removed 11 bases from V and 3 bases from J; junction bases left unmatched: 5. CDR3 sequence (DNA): TGTGCCGCCGTTAGCGGGAGCTACGAGCAGTACTTC. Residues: CAAVSGSYEQYF.

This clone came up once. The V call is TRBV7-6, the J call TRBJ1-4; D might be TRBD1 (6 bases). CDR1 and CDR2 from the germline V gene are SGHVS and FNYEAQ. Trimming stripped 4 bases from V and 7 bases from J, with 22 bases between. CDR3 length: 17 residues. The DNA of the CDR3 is TGTGCCAGCAGCTCAGAGGCGGGGGCGGAATGGGGTGAAAAACTGTTTTTT. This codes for CASSSEAGAEWGEKLFF. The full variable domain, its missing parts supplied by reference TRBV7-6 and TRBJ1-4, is GAGVSQSPRYKVTKRGQDVALRCDPISGHVSLYWYRQALGQGPEFLTYFNYEAQQDKSGLPNDRFSAERPEGSISTLTIQRTEQRDSAMYRCASSSEAGAEWGEKLFFGSGTQLSVL.

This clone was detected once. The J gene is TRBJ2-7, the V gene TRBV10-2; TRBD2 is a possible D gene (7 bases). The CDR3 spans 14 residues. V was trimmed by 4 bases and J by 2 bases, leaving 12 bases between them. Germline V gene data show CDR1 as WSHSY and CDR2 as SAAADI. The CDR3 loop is CASSGVGGAYEQYF. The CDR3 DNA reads TGCGCCAGCAGTGGGGTAGGGGGGGCCTACGAGCAGTACTTC.